This TCR beta chain comes out of a study of T cells in Graves' hyperthyroidism and ophthalmopathy. General study points: Blood held most thyroid clonotypes expanded above 0.001 frequency.

Using RNA transcripts as the source, TCR beta CDR3 regions were amplified. First-round RT-PCR targeting the TCR CDR3 was performed with the HTBI primer set. Via MiXCR, TCRdb re-called the multiplex PCR reads, giving one row per CDR3 protein. The table shows 500,000 to 650,000 distinct CDR3 sequences, with over 15% occurring only once. V dropped 9 bases and J dropped 3 bases, with 14 bases sitting between them. The CDR3 totals 13 residues. This clonotype was detected many times. Its antigen remains unidentified. Sequenced material: blood. V is TRBV12-3 or TRBV12-4 and J is TRBJ1-1; a weak D match, TRBD1 (5 bases). This clonotype originated in a young woman with Graves' ophthalmopathy. The CDR3 protein is CASKLGGDTEAFF. CDR3 bases: TGTGCCAGTAAGTTGGGGGGGGACACTGAAGCTTTCTTT.